This T cell receptor beta chain derives from a study of cytomegalovirus exposure and HLA in healthy donors. Findings and limits, study-wide: Subsequent analysis revealed that first-cohort TCR clusters tended to co-occur in the 120 validation repertoires. A classifier reportedly called cytomegalovirus status with high sensitivity and specificity.

Clones were read by immunoSEQ multiplex PCR, and TCRdb kept only the in-frame ones, dropping some. The repertoire has fewer than 250,000 clones, just under 90% of them found once; the top ten carry less than 3%. With respect to this clone: The antigen remains undetermined.

Separate from the approximately 700-subject first cohort was the roughly 130-subject validation cohort, to which the donors belonged. The source is a man younger than 35 in good health and CMV-seronegative. Source material: PBMCs.

The CDR3 here is CASSFRDRGLVTQYF. The CDR3 DNA is TGTGCCAGCAGTTTCCGGGACAGGGGACTAGTTACGCAGTATTTT. J is TRBJ2-3 and V is TRBV27; 10 nucleotides agree with TRBD1. CDR3 size: 15 residues. Germline-derived CDR1 and CDR2 are MNHEY and SMNVEV (reference sequence). V shed 3 bases and J 8 bases; nucleotides not matched to a gene: 8.